This TCR beta chain is from a study of regulatory T cells in long-lasting Graves disease. The CDR3 spans 13 residues. V lost 1 base to trimming and J lost 2 bases, with 4 bases between them. Germline V gene lookup returns CDR1 SNHLY and CDR2 FYNNEI. This clonotype was counted ten times or more. Sequencing libraries for TCR beta were prepared with iRepertoire HTBI primers and Arm-PCR of CDR3 regions. TCRdb called the multiplex PCR reads again in MiXCR, with one record for every CDR3 protein. The sample lists fewer than 500,000 distinct CDR3 sequences; 15% to 20% were seen once. Specified time point: newly diagnosed GD, antithyroid drugs for less than 3 months. Construction of the TCR library relied on RNA isolated from PBMCs. Another study also made use of these data, one on T cells in Graves' hyperthyroidism and ophthalmopathy. That work states: Exclusion of patients followed from uncontrolled infection, other autoimmune disease, pregnancy or lactation.

Sequencing used peripheral blood mononuclear cells (PBMCs), obtained at new diagnosis, from a patient treated with antithyroid drugs. The chain joins TRBV2 to TRBJ2-3; D unresolved. This receptor was taken from a man aged 35 to 55 with Graves disease. The CDR3 DNA follows: TGTGCCAGCAGTGAAGGGTTCACAGATACGCAGTATTTT. This encodes CASSEGFTDTQYF.